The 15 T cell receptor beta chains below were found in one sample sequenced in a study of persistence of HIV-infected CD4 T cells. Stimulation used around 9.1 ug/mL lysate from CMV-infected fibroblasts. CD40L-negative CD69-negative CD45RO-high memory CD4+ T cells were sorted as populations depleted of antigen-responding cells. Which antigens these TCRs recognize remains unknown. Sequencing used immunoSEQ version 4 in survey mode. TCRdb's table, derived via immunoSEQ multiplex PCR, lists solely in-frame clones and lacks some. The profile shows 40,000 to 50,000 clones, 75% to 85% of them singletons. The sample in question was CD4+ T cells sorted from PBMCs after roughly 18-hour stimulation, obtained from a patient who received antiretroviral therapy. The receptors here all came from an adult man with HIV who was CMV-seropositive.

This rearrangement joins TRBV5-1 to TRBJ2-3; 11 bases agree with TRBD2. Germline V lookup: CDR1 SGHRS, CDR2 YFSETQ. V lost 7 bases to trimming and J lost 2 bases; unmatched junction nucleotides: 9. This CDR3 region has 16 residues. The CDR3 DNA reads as TGCGCCAGCGGAGGGTATAGCGGGGGGGCCACAGATACGCAGTATTTT. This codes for CASGGYSGGATDTQYF. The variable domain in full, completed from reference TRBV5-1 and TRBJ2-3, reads KAGVTQTPRYLIKTRGQQVTLSCSPISGHRSVSWYQQTPGQGLQFLFEYFSETQRNKGNFPGRFSGRQFSNSRSEMNVSTLELGDSALYLCASGGYSGGATDTQYFGPGTRLTVL.

In DNA, the CDR3 is TGCGCCAGCAGCTTGGATGGTATGGGCAATCAGCCCCAGCATTTT. Its protein product is CASSLDGMGNQPQHF. V and J are TRBV5-1 and TRBJ1-5, with no clear D. V lost 0 bases and J 2 bases, leaving 9 bases between the germline ends. The germline V gene encodes CDR1 SGHRS and CDR2 YFSETQ. The CDR3 runs to 15 residues.

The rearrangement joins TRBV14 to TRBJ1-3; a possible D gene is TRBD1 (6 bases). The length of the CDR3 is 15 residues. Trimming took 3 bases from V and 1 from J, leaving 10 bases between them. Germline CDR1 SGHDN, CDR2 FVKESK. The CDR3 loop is CASSHRGLSGNTIYF. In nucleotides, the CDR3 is TGTGCCAGCAGCCATCGGGGGCTATCTGGAAACACCATATATTTT.

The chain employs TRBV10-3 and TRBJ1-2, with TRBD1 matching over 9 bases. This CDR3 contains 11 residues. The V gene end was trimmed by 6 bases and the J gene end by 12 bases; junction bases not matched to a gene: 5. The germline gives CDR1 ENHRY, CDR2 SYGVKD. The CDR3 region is CAIRRQGENTF. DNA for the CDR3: TGTGCCATCAGGAGACAGGGGGAAAACACCTTC.

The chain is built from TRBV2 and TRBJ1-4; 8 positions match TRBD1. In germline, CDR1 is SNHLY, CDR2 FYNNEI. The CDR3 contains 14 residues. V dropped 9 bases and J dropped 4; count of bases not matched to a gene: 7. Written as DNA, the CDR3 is TGTGCCAGTTCCAGGGGGCGGCTTAATGAAAAACTGTTTTTT. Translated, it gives CASSRGRLNEKLFF.

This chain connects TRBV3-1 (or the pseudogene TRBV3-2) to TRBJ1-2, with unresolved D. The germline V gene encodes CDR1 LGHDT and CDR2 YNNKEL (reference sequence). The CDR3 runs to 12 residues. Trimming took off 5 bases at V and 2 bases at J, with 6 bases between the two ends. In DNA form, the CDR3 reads TGTGCCAGCAGCTATGACAACTATGGCTACACCTTC. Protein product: CASSYDNYGYTF.

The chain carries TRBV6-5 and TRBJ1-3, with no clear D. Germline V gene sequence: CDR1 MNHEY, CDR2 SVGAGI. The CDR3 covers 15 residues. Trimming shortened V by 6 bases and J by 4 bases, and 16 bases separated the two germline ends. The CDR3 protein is CASRIRADRGNTIYF. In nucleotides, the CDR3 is TGTGCCAGCAGGATAAGAGCAGATCGCGGAAACACCATATATTTT.

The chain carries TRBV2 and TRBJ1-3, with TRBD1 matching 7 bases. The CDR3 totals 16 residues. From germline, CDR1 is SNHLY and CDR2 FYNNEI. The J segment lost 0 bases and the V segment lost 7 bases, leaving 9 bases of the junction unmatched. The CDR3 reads CASKPRDSYSGNTIYF. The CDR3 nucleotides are TGTGCCAGCAAGCCCCGGGACAGCTACTCTGGAAACACCATATATTTT.

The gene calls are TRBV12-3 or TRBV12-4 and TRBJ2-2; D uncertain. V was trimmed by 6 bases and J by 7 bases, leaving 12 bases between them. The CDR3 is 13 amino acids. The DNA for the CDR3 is TGTGCCAGCAGCTTCCTCCAAGGCGGGGAGCTGTTTTTT. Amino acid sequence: CASSFLQGGELFF.

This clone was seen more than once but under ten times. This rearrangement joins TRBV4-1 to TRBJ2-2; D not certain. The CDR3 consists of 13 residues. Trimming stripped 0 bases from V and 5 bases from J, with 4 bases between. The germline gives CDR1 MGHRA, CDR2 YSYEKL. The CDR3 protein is CASSQDSTGELFF. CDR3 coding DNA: TGCGCCAGCAGCCAAGATTCGACCGGGGAGCTGTTTTTT.

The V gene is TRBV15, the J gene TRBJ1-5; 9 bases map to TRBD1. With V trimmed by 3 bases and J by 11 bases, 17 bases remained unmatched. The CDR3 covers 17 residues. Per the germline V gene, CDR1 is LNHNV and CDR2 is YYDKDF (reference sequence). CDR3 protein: CATSRTPAGQGKVTQHF. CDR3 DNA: TGTGCCACCAGCAGGACCCCCGCGGGACAGGGCAAGGTGACCCAGCATTTT.

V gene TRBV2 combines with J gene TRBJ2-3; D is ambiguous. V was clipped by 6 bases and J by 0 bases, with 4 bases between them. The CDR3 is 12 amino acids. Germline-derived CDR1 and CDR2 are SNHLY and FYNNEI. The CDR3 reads CASRISTDTQYF. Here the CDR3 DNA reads TGTGCCAGCAGGATAAGCACAGATACGCAGTATTTT.

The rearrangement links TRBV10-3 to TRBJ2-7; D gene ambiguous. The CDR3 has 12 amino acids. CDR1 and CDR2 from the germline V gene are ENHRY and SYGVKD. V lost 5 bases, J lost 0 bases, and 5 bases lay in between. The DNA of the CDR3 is TGTGCCATCAGTTTCGACTCCTACGAGCAGTACTTC. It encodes CAISFDSYEQYF.

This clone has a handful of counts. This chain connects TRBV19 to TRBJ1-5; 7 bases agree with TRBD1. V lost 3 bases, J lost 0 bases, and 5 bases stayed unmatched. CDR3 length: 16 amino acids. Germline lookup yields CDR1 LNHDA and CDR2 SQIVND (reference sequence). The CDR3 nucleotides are TGTGCCAGTAGTATTACAGGGGAAGTTAGCAATCAGCCCCAGCATTTT. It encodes CASSITGEVSNQPQHF.

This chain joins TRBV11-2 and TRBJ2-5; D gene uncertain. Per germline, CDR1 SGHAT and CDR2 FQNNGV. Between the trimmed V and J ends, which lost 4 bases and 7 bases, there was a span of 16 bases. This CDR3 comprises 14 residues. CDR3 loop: CASSSTPPSGTQYF. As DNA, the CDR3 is TGTGCCAGCAGCTCTACCCCCCCAAGTGGGACCCAGTACTTC.